The T cell receptor beta chain described here comes from a study of shared clonotypes between healthy human individuals. Sequenced by immunoSEQ multiplex PCR; TCRdb stores in-frame clones only, minus some. The sample lists around 500,000 clones, around four fifths occurring once. The CDR3 loop spans 17 amino acids. The germline gives CDR1 MGHRA, CDR2 YSYEKL. The ends lost 0 bases at V and 6 bases at J; junction bases unmatched: 11. The sample was PBMCs. J is TRBJ2-5 and V is TRBV4-1; 9 nucleotides align to TRBD2. This receptor was taken from a woman aged 40 to 50 in good health. Some clones in this sample may be carry-over from other donors' samples. The chain's CDR3 is CASSQEGVAGGDQTQYF. In DNA form, the CDR3 reads TGCGCCAGCAGCCAAGAAGGAGTGGCGGGGGGGGACCAGACCCAGTACTTC.